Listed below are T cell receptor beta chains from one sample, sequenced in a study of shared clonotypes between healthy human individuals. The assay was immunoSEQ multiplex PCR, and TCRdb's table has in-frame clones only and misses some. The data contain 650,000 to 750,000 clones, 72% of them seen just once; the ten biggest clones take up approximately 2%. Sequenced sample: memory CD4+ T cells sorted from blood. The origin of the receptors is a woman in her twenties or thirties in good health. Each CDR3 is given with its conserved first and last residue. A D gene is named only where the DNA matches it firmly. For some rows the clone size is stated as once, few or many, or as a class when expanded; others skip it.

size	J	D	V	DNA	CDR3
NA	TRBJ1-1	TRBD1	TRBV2	TGTGCCAGCAGCTCACCTAGGGACAGGGCTCCAATGAACACTGAAGCTTTCTTT	CASSSPRDRAPMNTEAFF
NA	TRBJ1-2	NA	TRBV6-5	TGTGCCAGCAGCCCTGACAGTAATGGCTACACCTTC	CASSPDSNGYTF
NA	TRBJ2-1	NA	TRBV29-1	TGCAGCGTTGTCGAGGGTGGGTACAATGAGCAGTTCTTC	CSVVEGGYNEQFF
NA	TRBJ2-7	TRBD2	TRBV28	TGTGCCAGCAGTTCTAGCGGGAGAAGTTTTTACGAGCAGTACTTC	CASSSSGRSFYEQYF
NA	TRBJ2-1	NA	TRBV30	TGTGCCTGGAGTGCGTCAAATGAGCAGTTCTTC	CAWSASNEQFF
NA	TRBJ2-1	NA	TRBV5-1	TGCGCCAGCACCCTGACGAGGGGTTCCTACAATGAGCAGTTCTTC	CASTLTRGSYNEQFF
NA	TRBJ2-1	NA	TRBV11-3	TGTGCCAGCAGCTTAGGAACCAATGAGCAGTTCTTC	CASSLGTNEQFF
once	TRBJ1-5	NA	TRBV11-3	TGTGCCAGCAGCTTAGGGACTAGCAATCAGCCCCAGCATTTT	CASSLGTSNQPQHF
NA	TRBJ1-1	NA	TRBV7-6	TGTGCCAGCAGCTTAGTGAGGGGCGAGTACACTGAAGCTTTCTTT	CASSLVRGEYTEAFF
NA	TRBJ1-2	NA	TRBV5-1	TGCGCCAGCAGCTTGCAGGGTGGCTATGGCTACACCTTC	CASSLQGGYGYTF
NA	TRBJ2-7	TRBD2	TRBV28	TGTGCCAGCAGTTTAGGACTAGCGGGTCAATCCTACGAGCAGTACTTC	CASSLGLAGQSYEQYF
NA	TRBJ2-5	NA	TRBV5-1	TGCGCCAGCAGCTTGGGGTCGGTGAAAGAGACCCAGTACTTC	CASSLGSVKETQYF
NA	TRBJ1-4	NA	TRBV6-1	TGTGCCAGCAGTGAGTCAGGGGCTGAAAAACTGTTTTTT	CASSESGAEKLFF
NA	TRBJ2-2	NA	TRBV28	TGTGCCAGCAGTCTTCTGGACAGCCACAACACCGGGGAGCTGTTTTTT	CASSLLDSHNTGELFF
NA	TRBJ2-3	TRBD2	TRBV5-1	TGCGCCAGCAGGAGGGCTAGCGGGAGTGATACGCAGTATTTT	CASRRASGSDTQYF
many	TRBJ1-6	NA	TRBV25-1	TGTGCCAGCAGTGGGATGAGTGGCGGTTCACCCCTCCACTTT	CASSGMSGGSPLHF
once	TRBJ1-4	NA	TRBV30	TGTGCCTGGATGGGAGAAAAACTGTTTTTT	CAWMGEKLFF
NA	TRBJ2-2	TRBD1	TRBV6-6	TGTGCCAGCAGTTACAACAGGGGACCCGGGGAGCTGTTTTTT	CASSYNRGPGELFF
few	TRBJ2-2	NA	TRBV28	TGTGCCAGCAGTCGAAATATTTTGAACACCGGGGAGCTGTTTTTT	CASSRNILNTGELFF
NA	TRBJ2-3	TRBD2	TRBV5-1	TGCGCCAGCAGCTTGGGTCTAGCGGCCACAGATACGCAGTATTTT	CASSLGLAATDTQYF
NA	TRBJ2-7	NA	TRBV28	TGTGCCAGCACCCCCCAGGGGCACACCTACGAGCAGTACTTC	CASTPQGHTYEQYF
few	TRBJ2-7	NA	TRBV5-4	TGTGCCAGCAGACTGGAGAACGACGAGCAGTACTTC	CASRLENDEQYF
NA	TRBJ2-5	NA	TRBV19	TGTGCCAGTAGTACGCCCGGGGGGCGCGCAGAGACCCAGTACTTC	CASSTPGGRAETQYF
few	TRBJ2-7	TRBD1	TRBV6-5	TGTGCCAGCAGTTACTCCCGCGGGACAGGGTTCTACGAGCAGTACTTC	CASSYSRGTGFYEQYF
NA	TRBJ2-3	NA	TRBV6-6	TGTGCCAGCAGTTATGGGCGGTCCACAGATACGCAGTATTTT	CASSYGRSTDTQYF
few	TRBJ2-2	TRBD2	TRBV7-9	TGTGGCAGCGGAGGGGTAGCGGGAGAAAACGGGGAGCTGTTTTTT	CGSGGVAGENGELFF
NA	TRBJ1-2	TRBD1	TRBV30	TGTGCCTGGAACAGGGGGGACTATGGCTACACCTTC	CAWNRGDYGYTF
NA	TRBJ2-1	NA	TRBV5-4	TGTGCCAGCAGCTTGGCCGGTCACAACTTCCACGAGCAGTTCTTC	CASSLAGHNFHEQFF
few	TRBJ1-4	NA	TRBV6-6	TGTGCCAGCAGCGACTCAGGGTTAAAACTGTTTTTT	CASSDSGLKLFF
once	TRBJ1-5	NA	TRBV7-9	TGTGCCAGCAGCCGGGACGGCTTGAATCAGCCCCAGCATTTT	CASSRDGLNQPQHF
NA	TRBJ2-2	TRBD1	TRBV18	TGTGCCAGCTCACTCGGGACAGGGAATTCGGCCGGGGAGCTGTTTTTT	CASSLGTGNSAGELFF
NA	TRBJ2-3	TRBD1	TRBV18	TGTGCCAGCTCCCCCGCCGGGACAGGGGGCAAGGATACGCAGTATTTT	CASSPAGTGGKDTQYF
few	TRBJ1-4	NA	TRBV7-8	TGTGCCAGCAGCCGAGGGAGGGCAACTAATGAAAAACTGTTTTTT	CASSRGRATNEKLFF
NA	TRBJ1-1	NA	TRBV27	TGTGCCAGCAGTAGAGACAGGAACACTGAAGCTTTCTTT	CASSRDRNTEAFF
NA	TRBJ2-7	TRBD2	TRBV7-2	TGTGCCAGCAGCTTTAGCGGGAGCGACGAGCAGTACTTC	CASSFSGSDEQYF
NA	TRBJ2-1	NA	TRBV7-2	TGTGCCAGCAGCTTAGGGAGTAGGTCCTACAATGAGCAGTTCTTC	CASSLGSRSYNEQFF
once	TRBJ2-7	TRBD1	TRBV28	TGTGCCAGCAAGGATGGACAGGGGGCAAACTACGAGCAGTACTTC	CASKDGQGANYEQYF
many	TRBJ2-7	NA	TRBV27	TGTGCCAGCAGCCGGGACACCCAATACTACGAGCAGTACTTC	CASSRDTQYYEQYF
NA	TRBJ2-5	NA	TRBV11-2	TGTGCCAGCAGCCTTGGGGGTAGTACCCTACTCCAAGAGACCCAGTACTTC	CASSLGGSTLLQETQYF
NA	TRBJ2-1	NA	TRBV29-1	TGCAGCGTCGCTACTAGCATTGAGGATGAGCAGTTCTTC	CSVATSIEDEQFF
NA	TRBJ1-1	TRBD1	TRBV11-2	TGTGCCAGCAGCCCCCGGACAGGGACCGATCTAAGCACTGAAGCTTTCTTT	CASSPRTGTDLSTEAFF
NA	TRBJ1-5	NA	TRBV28	TGTGCCAGCAGGACCACGAGGGGCAATCAGCCCCAGCATTTT	CASRTTRGNQPQHF
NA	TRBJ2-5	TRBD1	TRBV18	TGTGCCAGCTCTGGGGGACAGCAAGAGACCCAGTACTTC	CASSGGQQETQYF
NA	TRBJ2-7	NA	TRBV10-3	TGTGCCATCAGTGACGAGGTCCGGATCTACGAGCAGTACTTC	CAISDEVRIYEQYF
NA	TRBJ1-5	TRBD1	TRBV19	TGTGCCAGTCAAGTAGGACAGGCCCACAATCAGCCCCAGCATTTT	CASQVGQAHNQPQHF
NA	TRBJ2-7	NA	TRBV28	TGTGCCAGCATAGGCACAGGAACCTACGAGCAGTACTTC	CASIGTGTYEQYF
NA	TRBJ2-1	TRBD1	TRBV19	TGTGCCAGTAGTATTCAAGGGGGCGAGCAGTTCTTC	CASSIQGGEQFF
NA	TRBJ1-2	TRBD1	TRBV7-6	TGTGCCAGCAGCTCATTGGCGGGACAGATTTATGGCTACACCTTC	CASSSLAGQIYGYTF
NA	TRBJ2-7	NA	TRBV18	TGTGCCAGCTCCCTTCGGGACAACCACGAGCAGTACTTC	CASSLRDNHEQYF
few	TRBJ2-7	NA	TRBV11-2	TGTGCCAGCAGCTTAGGGATAGCCTACGAGCAGTACTTC	CASSLGIAYEQYF
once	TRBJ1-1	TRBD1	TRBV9	TGTGCCAGCAGCGTAGGGACAGGGGCCATGAACACTGAAGCTTTCTTT	CASSVGTGAMNTEAFF
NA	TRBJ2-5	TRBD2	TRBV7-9	TGTGCCAGCAGCCCTACGCTAGCGGGCCAAGAGACCCAGTACTTC	CASSPTLAGQETQYF
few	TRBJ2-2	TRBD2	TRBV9	TGTGCCTCCCGGATAGCGGGTGCGGCCGGGGAGCTGTTTTTT	CASRIAGAAGELFF
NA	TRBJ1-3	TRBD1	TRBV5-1	TGCGCCAGCAGCTTGGCCTCCACCGGGACAGCTGGACTCTCTGGAAACACCATATATTTT	CASSLASTGTAGLSGNTIYF
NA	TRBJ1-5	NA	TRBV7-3	TGTGCCAGCAGTCCCCACGGGGGAGGTAATCAGCCCCAGCATTTT	CASSPHGGGNQPQHF
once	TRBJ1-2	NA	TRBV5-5	TGTGCCAGCAGCTTGGACGAGTCAGGGAGCAGCTATGGCTACACCTTC	CASSLDESGSSYGYTF
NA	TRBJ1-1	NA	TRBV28	TGTGCCAGCACCTCGGGGGTAGGGGCGGACACTGAAGCTTTCTTT	CASTSGVGADTEAFF
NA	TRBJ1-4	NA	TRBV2	TGTGCCAGCAGTACCCAGGGTGAAAAACTGTTTTTT	CASSTQGEKLFF
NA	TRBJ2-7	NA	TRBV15	TGTGCCACCAGCAGAGATTCCCTCGGGATGTACGAGCAGTACTTC	CATSRDSLGMYEQYF
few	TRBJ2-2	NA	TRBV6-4	TGTGTCACTCATCGCGAGCTGTTTTTT	CVTHRELFF